This T cell receptor beta chain came from a study of cytomegalovirus exposure and HLA in healthy donors. The study's findings and limits: Sequencing probably produced one cluster of sequence variants that were highly shared. As a later analysis showed, several of the most significant clusters appeared to be linked to common viral pathogens. With further analysis later on, most CMV-associated TCR beta chains appeared HLA-restricted.

Trimming shortened V by 0 bases and J by 0 bases, and 13 bases separated the two germline ends. The germline V gene has CDR1 MRHNA and CDR2 SNTAGT. The CDR3 totals 17 residues. This clone has only one observation. Its antigen remains unidentified. With 60 Vbeta and 13 Jbeta primers, the PCR was carried out. Clones were read by immunoSEQ multiplex PCR, and TCRdb kept only the in-frame ones, dropping some. Of 150,000 to 200,000 clones detected, more than 60% appear once; the ten largest clones hold over 4%. This sequence was found in a male donor in good health and CMV-seronegative. The sequenced sample consisted of PBMCs. The V gene is TRBV6-4, the J gene TRBJ2-3; no reliable D call. CDR3 nucleotide sequence: TGTGCCAGCAGTGACTCGTTCCAGGCGTCTAGCACAGATACGCAGTATTTT. Its translation: CASSDSFQASSTDTQYF.